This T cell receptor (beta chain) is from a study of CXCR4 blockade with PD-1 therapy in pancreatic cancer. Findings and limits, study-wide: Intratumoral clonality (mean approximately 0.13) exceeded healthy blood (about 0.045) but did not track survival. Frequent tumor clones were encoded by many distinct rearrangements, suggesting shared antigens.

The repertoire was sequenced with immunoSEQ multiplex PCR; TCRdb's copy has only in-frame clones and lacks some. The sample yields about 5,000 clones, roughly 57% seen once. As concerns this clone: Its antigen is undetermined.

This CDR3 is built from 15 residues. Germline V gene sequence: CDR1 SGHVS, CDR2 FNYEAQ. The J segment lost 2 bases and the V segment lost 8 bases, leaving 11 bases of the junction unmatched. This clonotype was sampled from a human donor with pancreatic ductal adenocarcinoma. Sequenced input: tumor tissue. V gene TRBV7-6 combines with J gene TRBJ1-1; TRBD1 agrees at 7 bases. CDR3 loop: CASVLTGTENTEAFF. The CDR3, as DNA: TGTGCCAGCGTACTTACGGGGACAGAAAACACTGAAGCTTTCTTT. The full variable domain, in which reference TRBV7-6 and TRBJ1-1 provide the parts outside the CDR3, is GAGVSQSPRYKVTKRGQDVALRCDPISGHVSLYWYRQALGQGPEFLTYFNYEAQQDKSGLPNDRFSAERPEGSISTLTIQRTEQRDSAMYRCASVLTGTENTEAFFGQGTRLTVV.